These 25 T cell receptor beta chains were sequenced from one sample in a study of OX40 agonist ivuxolimab in advanced cancers. Here immunoSEQ multiplex PCR was the method, and the copy in TCRdb shows in-frame clones only, minus some. The sample yields under 85,000 clones, approximately 81% seen once. The sample was CD4+ or CD8+ T cells sorted from blood, taken in a trial of the OX40 agonist ivuxolimab. The receptors here all came from an adult with an advanced solid tumor such as melanoma, head and neck, liver or kidney cancer.

The V and J genes are TRBV6-5 and TRBJ1-2, with a tentative D call TRBD1 (5 bases). This CDR3 comprises 15 residues. Trimming pared 0 bases from V and 8 bases from J, leaving 16 bases between. Germline lookup yields CDR1 MNHEY and CDR2 SVGAGI. CDR3 protein: CASSYSGGRGSGYTF. CDR3 DNA sequence: TGTGCCAGCAGTTACTCGGGGGGAAGAGGGTCCGGCTACACCTTC.

The chain carries TRBV5-1 and TRBJ1-1; D is undetermined. The length of the CDR3 is 13 residues. From germline, CDR1 is SGHRS and CDR2 YFSETQ. Trimming shortened V by 3 bases and J by 3 bases, and 9 bases separated the two germline ends. This chain's CDR3 is CASSSLMDTEAFF. For the CDR3, the DNA is TGCGCCAGCAGCTCACTGATGGACACTGAAGCTTTCTTT.

The chain links TRBV29-1 to TRBJ1-1; TRBD1 might be the D (5 bases). Trimming took off 5 bases at V and 4 bases at J, with 11 bases between the two ends. In germline, CDR1 is SQVTM, CDR2 ANQGSEA. The CDR3 totals 12 residues. DNA of the CDR3: TGCAGCGTTACAGGTCTGGGCACTGAAGCTTTCTTT. Its translation is CSVTGLGTEAFF.

The genes are TRBV4-1 and TRBJ2-5, with D possibly matching TRBD2 (7 bases). The CDR3 contains 14 residues. V was clipped by 5 bases and J by 4 bases, with 14 bases between them. Germline V CDR1 and CDR2: MGHRA, YSYEKL. The CDR3 DNA reads TGCGCCAGCAGCTCCACGGGGGGCATAGAGACCCAGTACTTC. This translates into CASSSTGGIETQYF.

The J gene is TRBJ1-3, the V gene TRBV18; possible D gene TRBD1, 5 bases. The germline CDR1 and CDR2 sequences are KGHSH and LQKENI. The CDR3 is made up of 14 amino acids. V lost 3 bases and J lost 2, with 8 bases in between. The CDR3 DNA sequence: TGTGCCAGCTCACCTCAGGGTGCTGGAAACACCATATATTTT. Encoded protein: CASSPQGAGNTIYF.

The V and J genes are TRBV7-2 and TRBJ2-7; 7 bases match TRBD2. This CDR3 has 16 residues. CDR1 SGHTA and CDR2 FQGNSA come from the germline V gene. With V trimmed by 1 base and J by 0 bases, 6 bases remained unmatched. The CDR3 loop reads CASSLGPSGDSYEQYF. DNA of the CDR3: TGTGCCAGCAGCTTAGGTCCTAGCGGAGACTCCTACGAGCAGTACTTC. The entire variable domain, with the rest obtained from reference TRBV7-2 and TRBJ2-7, is as follows: GAGVSQSPSNKVTEKGKDVELRCDPISGHTALYWYRQSLGQGLEFLIYFQGNSAPDKSGLPSDRFSAERTGGSVSTLTIQRTQQEDSAVYLCASSLGPSGDSYEQYFGPGTRLTVT.

This chain links TRBV9 with TRBJ2-2; tentatively, D is TRBD1 or TRBD2 (6 bases each). The V gene lost 4 bases and the J gene lost 2 bases, with 12 bases spanning the gap. This CDR3 has 15 residues. Germline-derived CDR1 and CDR2 are SGDLS and YYNGEE. This chain's CDR3 is CASSHRGTNTGELFF. The CDR3, as DNA: TGTGCCAGCAGCCACCGGGGGACAAACACCGGGGAGCTGTTTTTT.

This clone was seen once. This chain links TRBV2 with TRBJ2-1; D is uncertain. The CDR3 sequence is 12 residues long. Trimming shortened V by 2 bases and J by 12 bases, and 11 bases separated the two germline ends. CDR1 and CDR2 (germline): SNHLY, FYNNEI. The DNA of the CDR3 is TGTGCCAGCAGTGAAAGGGCAGGCGGGCAGTTCTTC. Translation gives CASSERAGGQFF.

This chain uses TRBV30 with TRBJ1-5; D remains ambiguous. The V end was cut by 0 bases, the J end by 3 bases, with 9 bases between. Per the germline V gene, CDR1 is GTSNPN and CDR2 is SVGIG (reference sequence). The CDR3 contains 14 residues. Here the CDR3 DNA reads TGTGCCTGGAGTGTAGCGGGGTTCAATCAGCCCCAGCATTTT. Translating gives CAWSVAGFNQPQHF.

In its sample, this clone was seen once. This chain links TRBV9 with TRBJ1-1; D possibly corresponds to TRBD1 (5 bases). Per germline, CDR1 SGDLS and CDR2 YYNGEE. The ends were cut back, 2 bases at V and 3 bases at J, with 14 bases in the middle. This CDR3 is built from 15 residues. The CDR3 here is CASSVGGTTDTEAFF. The CDR3 nucleotides read TGTGCCAGCAGCGTGGGGGGAACCACAGACACTGAAGCTTTCTTT.

The sample holds a few counts of this clone. A junction boundary mismatches the germline segment, possibly from a read error. The V gene is TRBV18, the J gene TRBJ2-7; 10 nucleotides line up with TRBD1. The CDR3 has 15 residues. Germline CDR1 reads KGHSH; CDR2 reads LQKENI. In nucleotides, the CDR3 is TGTGCCAGTTCACCAGACAGGGGGCCCACCTACGAGCAGTACTTC. Protein sequence: CASSPDRGPTYEQYF.

The chain recombines TRBV5-5 with TRBJ2-7; no reliable D call. V was shortened by 0 bases and J by 2 bases, with 9 bases between the two germline ends. Germline V lookup: CDR1 SGHKS, CDR2 YYEKEE (reference sequence). This CDR3 is built from 14 residues. The CDR3 DNA is TGTGCCAGCAGCTTGGAGGTCCTAACCTACGAGCAGTACTTC. It codes for CASSLEVLTYEQYF.

The chain couples TRBV15 to TRBJ1-5, with 7 nucleotides matching TRBD1. The ends lost 3 bases at V and 5 bases at J; junction bases unmatched: 19. Germline CDR1 and CDR2: LNHNV and YYDKDF (reference sequence). The CDR3 length is 19 residues. This CDR3 is CATSSASTPGQTRDQPQHF. CDR3 nucleotide sequence: TGTGCCACCAGCAGTGCCTCAACACCGGGACAGACACGAGATCAGCCCCAGCATTTT. The variable domain in full, with the rest retrieved from reference TRBV15 and TRBJ1-5, is DAMVIQNPRYQVTQFGKPVTLSCSQTLNHNVMYWYQQKSSQAPKLLFHYYDKDFNNEADTPDNFQSRRPNTSFCFLDIRSPGLGDTAMYLCATSSASTPGQTRDQPQHFGDGTRLSIL.

A remark on this clone: At one boundary the junction diverges from the germline segment, which might be a read error. Other DNA variants within this sample encode the same CDR3. The V gene is TRBV5-1, the J gene TRBJ2-7, with 7 bases identical to TRBD1. The CDR3 totals 14 residues. Per germline, CDR1 SGHRS and CDR2 YFSETQ. The CDR3 nucleotides read TGCGCCAGCAGCTTTAGACAGGGTAGAAACGAGCAGTATTTC. This translates into CASSFRQGRNEQYF.

V is TRBV5-4 and J is TRBJ2-4, with D possibly matching TRBD1 (6 bases). This CDR3 contains 17 residues. Trimming took off 0 bases at V and 0 bases at J, with 13 bases between the two ends. CDR1 is SGHNT and CDR2 is YYREEE in the germline V gene (reference sequence). Here the CDR3 reads CASSLGGQGLAKNIQYF. CDR3 DNA: TGTGCCAGCAGCTTGGGGGGGCAGGGGCTAGCCAAAAACATTCAGTACTTC. Using reference TRBV5-4 and TRBJ2-4 for the parts outside the CDR3, the full variable domain is ETGVTQSPTHLIKTRGQQVTLRCSSQSGHNTVSWYQQALGQGPQFIFQYYREEENGRGNFPPRFSGLQFPNYSSELNVNALELDDSALYLCASSLGGQGLAKNIQYFGAGTRLSVL.

This chain uses TRBV4-2 with TRBJ1-5, with TRBD1 identical over 7 bases. The CDR3 totals 19 residues. Germline trimming cut 0 bases from V and 6 bases from J; bases unmatched to any gene: 17. Germline V gene lookup returns CDR1 LGHNA and CDR2 YNFKEQ. CDR3 region: CASSQDPTGQINPSQPQHF. The CDR3 nucleotides read TGTGCCAGCAGCCAAGATCCCACGGGACAGATAAATCCTTCTCAGCCCCAGCATTTT.

The rearrangement uses TRBV6-6 and TRBJ1-1, with no clear D. V was trimmed by 5 bases and J by 1 base, leaving 11 bases between them. CDR3 length: 14 amino acids. Germline values: CDR1 MNHNY, CDR2 SVGAGI (reference sequence). CDR3 loop: CASSTDGGNTEAFF. The CDR3 bases are TGTGCCAGCAGTACGGACGGCGGGAACACTGAAGCTTTCTTT.

The chain is built from TRBV10-2 and TRBJ1-3; D not resolved. This CDR3 region has 18 residues. V was clipped by 2 bases and J by 0 bases, with 17 bases between them. Per the germline V gene, CDR1 is WSHSY and CDR2 is SAAADI. The CDR3 coding sequence is TGCGCCAGCAGTGAGATAGGCGGCAGTTTGAGCTCTGGAAACACCATATATTTT. This translates into CASSEIGGSLSSGNTIYF.

The V and J genes are TRBV6-1 and TRBJ1-3; D remains unclear. V was pared by 2 bases and J by 4 bases, with 12 bases between. Germline V gives CDR1 MNHNS, CDR2 SASEGT. The CDR3 extends over 15 amino acids. CDR3 sequence reads: CASSERRVSGNTIYF. CDR3 DNA sequence: TGTGCCAGCAGTGAAAGGAGAGTTTCCGGAAACACCATATATTTT.

J is TRBJ2-7 and V is TRBV10-3; D is undetermined. Per the germline V gene, CDR1 is ENHRY and CDR2 is SYGVKD. The CDR3 has 13 residues. Trimming stripped 0 bases from V and 4 bases from J, with 7 bases between. The CDR3 protein is CAISESLEYEQYF. Written as DNA, the CDR3 is TGTGCCATCAGTGAGTCCTTGGAGTACGAGCAGTACTTC.

This rearrangement joins TRBV6-9 to TRBJ1-2; a possible D gene is TRBD1 (5 bases). The germline CDR1 and CDR2 sequences are MNHGY and SVAAGI. V lost 9 bases and J lost 4, with 15 bases in between. This CDR3 spans 13 amino acids. The CDR3 bases are TGTGCCAGGGGACGGAACTTATCCTATGGCTACACCTTC. Translated, it gives CARGRNLSYGYTF.

This rearrangement joins TRBV29-1 to TRBJ2-5, with TRBD1 identical over 10 bases. V lost 6 bases and J lost 5; bases outside the gene matches: 9. The CDR3 length is 14 residues. CDR1 is SQVTM and CDR2 is ANQGSEA in the germline V gene. The CDR3 region has the DNA TGCAGCGTCCGAGGGACAGGGGACGTCGAGACCCAGTACTTC. It yields the protein CSVRGTGDVETQYF.

The genes are TRBV14 and TRBJ2-7, with TRBD2 matching over 11 bases. From germline, CDR1 is SGHDN and CDR2 FVKESK. V trimming: 0 bases; J trimming: 3 bases; junction bases outside the gene matches: 7. The CDR3 runs to 17 residues. In nucleotides, the CDR3 is TGTGCCAGCAGCCAAGATAAGGGGACTAGCGGAGTCTACGAGCAGTACTTC. It specifies CASSQDKGTSGVYEQYF.

The chain couples TRBV2 to TRBJ2-3; 8 nucleotides align to TRBD2. The CDR3 runs to 15 residues. The V and J ends lost 10 bases and 5 bases, in that order; junction bases with no gene match: 14. Germline V gene data show CDR1 as SNHLY and CDR2 as FYNNEI. The CDR3 DNA reads as TGTGCCAAGTCTTCCGGGGGGGCCCGGGGAGATACGCAGTATTTT. This sequence encodes CAKSSGGARGDTQYF.

The chain couples TRBV6-5 to TRBJ2-7; the D gene is possibly TRBD1 (6 bases). V was pared by 2 bases and J by 4 bases, with 15 bases between. Germline CDR1 is MNHEY and CDR2 is SVGAGI. This CDR3 contains 15 residues. The CDR3 nucleotides are TGTGCCAGCAGTTACCGGGGACATACCTCATACGAGCAGTACTTC. Translation gives CASSYRGHTSYEQYF.